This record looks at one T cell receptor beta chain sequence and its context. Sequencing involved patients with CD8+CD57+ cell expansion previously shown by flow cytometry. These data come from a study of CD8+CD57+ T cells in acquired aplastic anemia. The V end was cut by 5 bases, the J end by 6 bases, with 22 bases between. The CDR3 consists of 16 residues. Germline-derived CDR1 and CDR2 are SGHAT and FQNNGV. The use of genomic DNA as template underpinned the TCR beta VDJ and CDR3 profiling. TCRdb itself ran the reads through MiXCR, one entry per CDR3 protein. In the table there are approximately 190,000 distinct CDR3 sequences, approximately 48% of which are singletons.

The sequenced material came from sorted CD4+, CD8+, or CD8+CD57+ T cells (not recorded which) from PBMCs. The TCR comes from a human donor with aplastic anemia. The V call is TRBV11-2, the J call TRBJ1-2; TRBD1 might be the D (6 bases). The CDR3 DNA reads TGTGCCAGCAGCCGAGGGGGGTCCTTCCGGATTGATGGCTACACCTTC. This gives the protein CASSRGGSFRIDGYTF. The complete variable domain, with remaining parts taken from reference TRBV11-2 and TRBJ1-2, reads EAGVAQSPRYKIIEKRQSVAFWCNPISGHATLYWYQQILGQGPKLLIQFQNNGVVDDSQLPKDRFSAERLKGVDSTLKIQPAKLEDSAVYLCASSRGGSFRIDGYTFGSGTRLTVV.